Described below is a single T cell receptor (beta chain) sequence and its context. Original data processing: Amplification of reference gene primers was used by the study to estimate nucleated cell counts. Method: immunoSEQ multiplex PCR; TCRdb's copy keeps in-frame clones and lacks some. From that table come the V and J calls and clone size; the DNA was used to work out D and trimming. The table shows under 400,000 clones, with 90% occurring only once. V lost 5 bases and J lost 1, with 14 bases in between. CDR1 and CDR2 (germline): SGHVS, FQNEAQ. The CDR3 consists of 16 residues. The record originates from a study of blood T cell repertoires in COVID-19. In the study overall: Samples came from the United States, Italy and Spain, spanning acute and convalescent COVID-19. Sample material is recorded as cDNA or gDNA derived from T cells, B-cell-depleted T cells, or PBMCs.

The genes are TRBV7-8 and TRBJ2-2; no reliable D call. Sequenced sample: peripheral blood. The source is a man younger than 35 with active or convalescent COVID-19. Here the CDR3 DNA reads TGTGCCAGCAGCACACGAGTCGGGTGGAACACCGGGGAGCTGTTTTTT. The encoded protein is CASSTRVGWNTGELFF.